The entry that follows covers one T cell receptor (beta chain) sequence. Which antigen it targets is not known. No base qualities exist here, and no much larger clone lies one base off it. Only healthy Caucasian donors were included. The twin cohort consisted of three pairs of female monozygotic twins, all aged about 18 to 30 years. CD4+ and CD8+ T cell populations were isolated with positive isolation kits from Invitrogen. This entry is derived from a study of identical twins (dated by TCRdb to about 2016). Describing the broader study: To test whether fetal clonotypes persist, the study used deep sequencing on TCR alpha and beta repertoires from monozygotic twins, unrelated adults of various ages, and cord blood. To rule out contamination, the twin experiments were replicated at different times with different library preparation protocols.

Reading the germline V gene gives CDR1 ENHRY and CDR2 SYGVKD. Counted from cysteine to phenylalanine, this CDR3 has 13 amino acids. Only the CDR3 DNA is retained, 39 bases long and in frame from the first base. V is shortened by 8 bases, J by 2 bases, and the region joining them spans 11 bases. What the work shows at the level of the full study, not this receptor alone: A weaker excess of twin sharing was found in beta out-of-frame sequences because the signal-to-noise ratio was lowered by fewer shared sequences. Zero-insertion analyses could be partly confounded by invariant T cells such as MAIT and iNKT, although diverse VJ usage argued against such confounding for most clonotypes. In monozygotic twins, recombination models systematically underestimated out-of-frame TCR alpha sharing, but the models matched the sharing seen between unrelated individuals. Compared with coincidental sharing between unrelated individuals, an excess of low generation-probability sequences was observed among out-of-frame TCR alpha sequences shared between twins. Abundant cord blood beta clonotypes had fewer insertions, young adult naive repertoires showed a similar but weaker trend, and memory repertoires showed no such trend. Because the same donors could not be followed over many years, the conclusions depended on cross-sectional statistical analysis.

Library generation was performed with 5' RACE. TCRdb shows the sequencer as Illumina HiSeq 2000. Template switching added a universal primer binding site, and the final cDNA carried a unique molecular identifier that allowed TCR cDNA molecules to be counted accurately. Specific primers in the conserved constant-segment region were used to synthesize first-strand cDNA for TCR alpha and beta chains. To control for contamination, every cDNA library carried two barcodes: a SMART-Mk sample barcode plus Illumina barcodes. Two successive PCR steps introduced TruSeq adapter sequences along with Illumina sample barcodes. The TCR alpha and beta cDNA libraries were sequenced on the Illumina HiSeq platform using custom primers. The original pipeline was this. MiGEC processed the raw reads to extract unique molecular identifiers, while MiXCR was used to determine the CDR3 positions. For each individual, recombination models were inferred using an EM algorithm with the repgenHMM and IGoR tools. Shared clonotypes were analyzed with the tcR package in R, and sharing was normalized by the product of cloneset sizes. To study raw recombination free of thymic and clonal selection effects, out-of-frame nonproductive sequences were analyzed. Starting from the raw public reads, TCRdb applied fastp trimming at Q25, assembled clones with MiXCR and retained in-frame beta chains. Rows with a matching CDR3 protein are joined into one entry that keeps the most common DNA and genes. TCRdb, not the original authors, processed these V and J calls. The sample table records roughly 490,000 distinct CDR3 sequences; more than 13% of these occur just once. The ten biggest clones cover around 0.98% of the sample.

The same sample was also studied in work on yellow fever vaccine responses in identical twins. Taken from the second paper: The authors reported that the T cell response to vaccination in identical twins appeared partly convergent and partly personalized. In identical twins, the study followed T cell clones that responded to the vaccine with precision.

The rearrangement joined TRBV10-3 to TRBJ2-3, and possibly TRBD2, on 6 matching bases. Sequenced material: CD4+ T cells sorted from blood. The receptor's source is a young woman in good health. The CDR3 here reads CAIGSGLTDTQYF. At the DNA level, the sequence is TGTGCCATCGGTAGCGGTCTCACAGATACGCAGTATTTT.